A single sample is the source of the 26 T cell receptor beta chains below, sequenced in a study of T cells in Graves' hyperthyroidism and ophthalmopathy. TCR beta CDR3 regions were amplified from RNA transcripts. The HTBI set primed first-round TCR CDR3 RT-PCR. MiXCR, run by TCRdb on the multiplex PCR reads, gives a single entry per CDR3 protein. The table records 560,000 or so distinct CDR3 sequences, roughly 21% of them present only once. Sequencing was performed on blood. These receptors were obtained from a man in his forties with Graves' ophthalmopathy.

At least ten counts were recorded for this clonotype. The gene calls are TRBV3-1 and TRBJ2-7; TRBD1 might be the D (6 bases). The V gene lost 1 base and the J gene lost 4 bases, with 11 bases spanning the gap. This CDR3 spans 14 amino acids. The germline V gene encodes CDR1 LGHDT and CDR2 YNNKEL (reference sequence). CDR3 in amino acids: CASSQGGRRYEQYF. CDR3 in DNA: TGTGCCAGCAGCCAAGGGGGGCGGAGGTACGAGCAGTACTTC.

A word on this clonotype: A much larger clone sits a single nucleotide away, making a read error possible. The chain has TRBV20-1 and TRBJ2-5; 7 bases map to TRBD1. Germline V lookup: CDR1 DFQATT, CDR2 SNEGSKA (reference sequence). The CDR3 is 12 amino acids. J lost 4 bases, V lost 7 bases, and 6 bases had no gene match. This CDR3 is CSVQRGRETQYF. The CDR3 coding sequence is TGCAGTGTTCAGAGGGGGCGAGAGACCCAGTACTTC.

The CDR3: CASSPRADADTQYF. The CDR3 nucleotides read TGTGCCAGCAGTCCAAGAGCTGACGCAGATACGCAGTATTTT. V gene TRBV9 combines with J gene TRBJ2-3; the D is unclear. Germline V gene sequence: CDR1 SGDLS, CDR2 YYNGEE. Trimming left V 5 bases short and J 4 bases short, with 14 bases between. The CDR3 runs 14 residues. Complete variable domain (other parts from reference TRBV9 and TRBJ2-3): DSGVTQTPKHLITATGQRVTLRCSPRSGDLSVYWYQQSLDQGLQFLIQYYNGEERAKGNILERFSAQQFPDLHSELNLSSLELGDSALYFCASSPRADADTQYFGPGTRLTVL.

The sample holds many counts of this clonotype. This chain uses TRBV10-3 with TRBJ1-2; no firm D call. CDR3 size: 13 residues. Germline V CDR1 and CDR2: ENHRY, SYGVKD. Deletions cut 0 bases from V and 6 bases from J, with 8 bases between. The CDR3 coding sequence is TGTGCCATCAGTGAGTCGGCGCCGAATGGCTACACCTTC. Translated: CAISESAPNGYTF.

CDR3 residues: CSVYRGTNTGELFF. The CDR3 bases are TGCAGCGTTTACAGGGGGACGAACACCGGGGAGCTGTTTTTT. The chain has TRBV29-1 and TRBJ2-2, with 8 bases fitting TRBD1. The germline gives CDR1 SQVTM, CDR2 ANQGSEA. The V gene end was trimmed by 5 bases and the J gene end by 0 bases; junction bases not matched to a gene: 2. The CDR3 has 14 residues.

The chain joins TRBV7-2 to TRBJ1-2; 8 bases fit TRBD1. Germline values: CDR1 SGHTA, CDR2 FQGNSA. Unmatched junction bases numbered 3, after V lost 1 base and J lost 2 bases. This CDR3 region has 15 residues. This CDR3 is CASSLVQGANYGYTF. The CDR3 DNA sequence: TGTGCCAGCAGCTTAGTTCAGGGGGCCAACTATGGCTACACCTTC.

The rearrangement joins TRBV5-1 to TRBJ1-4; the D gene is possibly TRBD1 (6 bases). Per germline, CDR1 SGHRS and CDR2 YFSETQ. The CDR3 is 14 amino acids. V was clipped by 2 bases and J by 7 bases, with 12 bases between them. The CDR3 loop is CASSFGTPVEKLFF. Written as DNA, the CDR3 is TGCGCCAGCAGCTTCGGGACACCGGTTGAAAAACTGTTTTTT.

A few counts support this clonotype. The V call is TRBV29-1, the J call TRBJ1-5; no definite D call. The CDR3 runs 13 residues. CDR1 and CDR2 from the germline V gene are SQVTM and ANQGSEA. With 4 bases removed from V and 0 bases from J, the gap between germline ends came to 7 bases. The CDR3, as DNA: TGCAGCGTTGGAATGTATAGCAATCAGCCCCAGCATTTT. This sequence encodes CSVGMYSNQPQHF. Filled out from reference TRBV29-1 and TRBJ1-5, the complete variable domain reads SAVISQKPSRDICQRGTSLTIQCQVDSQVTMMFWYRQQPGQSLTLIATANQGSEATYESGFVIDKFPISRPNLTFSTLTVSNMSPEDSSIYLCSVGMYSNQPQHFGDGTRLSIL.

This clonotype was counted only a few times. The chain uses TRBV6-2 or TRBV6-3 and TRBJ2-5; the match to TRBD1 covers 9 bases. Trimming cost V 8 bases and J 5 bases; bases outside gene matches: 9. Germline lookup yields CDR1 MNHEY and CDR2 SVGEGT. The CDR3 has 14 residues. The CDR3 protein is CASRSTGGAETQYF. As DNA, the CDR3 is TGTGCCAGCCGTTCCACAGGGGGCGCTGAGACCCAGTACTTC.

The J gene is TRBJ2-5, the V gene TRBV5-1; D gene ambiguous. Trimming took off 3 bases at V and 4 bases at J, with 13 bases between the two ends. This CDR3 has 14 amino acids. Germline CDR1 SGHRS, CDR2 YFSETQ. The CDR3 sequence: CASSYFGIRETQYF. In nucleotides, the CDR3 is TGCGCCAGCAGCTATTTCGGAATAAGAGAGACCCAGTACTTC.

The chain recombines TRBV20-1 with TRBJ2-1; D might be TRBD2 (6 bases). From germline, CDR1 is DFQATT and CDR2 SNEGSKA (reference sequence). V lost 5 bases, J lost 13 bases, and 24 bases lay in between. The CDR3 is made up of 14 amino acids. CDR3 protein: CSAPQGLDSIKQFF. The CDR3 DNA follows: TGCAGTGCTCCGCAGGGACTGGACTCGATTAAACAGTTCTTC.

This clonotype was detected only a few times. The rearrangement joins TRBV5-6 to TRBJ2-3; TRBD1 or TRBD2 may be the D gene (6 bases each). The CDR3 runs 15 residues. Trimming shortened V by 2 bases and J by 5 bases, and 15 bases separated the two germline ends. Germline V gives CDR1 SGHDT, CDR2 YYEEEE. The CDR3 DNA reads TGTGCCAGCAGCTTCGGACAGAGGGAGGAAGATACGCAGTATTTT. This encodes CASSFGQREEDTQYF.

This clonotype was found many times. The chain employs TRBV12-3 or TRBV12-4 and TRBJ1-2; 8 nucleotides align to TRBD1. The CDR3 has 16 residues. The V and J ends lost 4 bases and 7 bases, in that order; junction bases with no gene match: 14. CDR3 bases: TGTGCCAGCAGTTCTTACTCAGGGGGCGCAGGGATTGGCTACACCTTC. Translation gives CASSSYSGGAGIGYTF.

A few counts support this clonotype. CDR3 coding DNA: TGCAGTGCTAGAGTGGGTGTAGGGAACATTCAGTACTTC. This codes for CSARVGVGNIQYF. The chain links TRBV20-1 to TRBJ2-4, with D hard to call. Trimming removed 1 base from V and 7 bases from J, with 11 bases in between. The CDR3 consists of 13 residues. Germline values: CDR1 DFQATT, CDR2 SNEGSKA (reference sequence).

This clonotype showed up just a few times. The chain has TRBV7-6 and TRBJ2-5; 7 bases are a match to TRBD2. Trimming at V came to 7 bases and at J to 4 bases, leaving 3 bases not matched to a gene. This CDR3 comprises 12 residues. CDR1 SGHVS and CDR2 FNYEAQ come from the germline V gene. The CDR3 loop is CASIGGGETQYF. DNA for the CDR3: TGTGCCAGCATCGGCGGGGGAGAGACCCAGTACTTC.

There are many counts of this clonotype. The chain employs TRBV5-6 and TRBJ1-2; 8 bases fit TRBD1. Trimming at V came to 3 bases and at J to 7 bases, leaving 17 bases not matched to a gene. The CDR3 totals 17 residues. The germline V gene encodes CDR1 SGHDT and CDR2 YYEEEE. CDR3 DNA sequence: TGTGCCAGCAGCTCAACAATAGACAGGGGTTATCGTCTTGGCTACACCTTC. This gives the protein CASSSTIDRGYRLGYTF.

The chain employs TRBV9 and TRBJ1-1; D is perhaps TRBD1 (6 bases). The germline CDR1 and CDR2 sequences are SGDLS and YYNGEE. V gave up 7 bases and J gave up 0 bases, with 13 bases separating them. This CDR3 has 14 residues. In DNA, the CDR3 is TGTGCCAGCGGGAGACAGGAGATGAACACTGAAGCTTTCTTT. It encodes CASGRQEMNTEAFF.

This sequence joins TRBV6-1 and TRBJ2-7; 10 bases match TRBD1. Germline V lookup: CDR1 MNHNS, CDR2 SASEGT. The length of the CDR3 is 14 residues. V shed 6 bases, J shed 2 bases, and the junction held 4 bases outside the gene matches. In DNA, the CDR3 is TGTGCCAGCAGGGGACAGGGGTTCGCCTACGAGCAGTACTTC. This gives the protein CASRGQGFAYEQYF.

CDR3 nucleotide sequence: TGTGCCAGCAGCGTAGGGGCCTGGGCCGGCACAGATACGCAGTATTTT. It yields the protein CASSVGAWAGTDTQYF. The rearrangement links TRBV9 to TRBJ2-3, with unresolved D. Trimming stripped 0 bases from V and 1 base from J, with 12 bases between. Germline V gives CDR1 SGDLS, CDR2 YYNGEE. This CDR3 contains 16 residues.

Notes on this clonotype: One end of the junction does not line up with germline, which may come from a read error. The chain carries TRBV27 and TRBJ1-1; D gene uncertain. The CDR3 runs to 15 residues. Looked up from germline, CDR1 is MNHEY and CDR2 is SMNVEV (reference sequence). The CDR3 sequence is CVSSLSNRMNTEAFF. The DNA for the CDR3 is TGTGTCAGCAGTTTATCCAACCGAATGAACACTGAAGCTTTCTTT.

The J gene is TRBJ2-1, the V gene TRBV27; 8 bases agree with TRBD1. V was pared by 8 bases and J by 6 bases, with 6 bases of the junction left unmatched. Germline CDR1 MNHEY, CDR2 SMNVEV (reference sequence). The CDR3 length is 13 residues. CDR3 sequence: CASVGQGVNEQFF. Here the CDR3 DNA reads TGTGCCAGCGTCGGACAGGGTGTCAATGAGCAGTTCTTC.

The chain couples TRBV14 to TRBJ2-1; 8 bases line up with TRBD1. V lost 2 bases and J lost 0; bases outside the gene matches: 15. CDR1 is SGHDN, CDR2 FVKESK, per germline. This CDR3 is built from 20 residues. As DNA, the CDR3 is TGTGCCAGCAGCCAACACAAGACAGGGGCCTACCGAAGCTCCTACAATGAGCAGTTCTTC. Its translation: CASSQHKTGAYRSSYNEQFF.

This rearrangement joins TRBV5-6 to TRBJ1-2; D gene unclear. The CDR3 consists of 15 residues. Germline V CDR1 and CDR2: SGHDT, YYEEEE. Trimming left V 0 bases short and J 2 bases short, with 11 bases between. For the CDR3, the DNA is TGTGCCAGCAGCTTGGTGAACGCCGGAAACTATGGCTACACCTTC. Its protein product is CASSLVNAGNYGYTF.

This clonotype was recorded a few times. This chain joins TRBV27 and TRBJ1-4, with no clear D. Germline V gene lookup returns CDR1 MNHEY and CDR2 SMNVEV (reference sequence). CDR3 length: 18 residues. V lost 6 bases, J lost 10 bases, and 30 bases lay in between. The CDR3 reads CASSSPSLTSYNKRKLFF. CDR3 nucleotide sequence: TGTGCCAGCAGCTCTCCGAGCCTTACAAGTTACAACAAACGAAAACTGTTTTTT.

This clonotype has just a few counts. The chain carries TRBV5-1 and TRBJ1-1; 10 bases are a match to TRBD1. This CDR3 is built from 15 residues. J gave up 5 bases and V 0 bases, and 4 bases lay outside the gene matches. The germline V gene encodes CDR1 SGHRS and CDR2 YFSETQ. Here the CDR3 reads CASSLGDRGGTEAFF. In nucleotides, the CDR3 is TGCGCCAGCAGCTTGGGGGACAGGGGTGGAACTGAAGCTTTCTTT.

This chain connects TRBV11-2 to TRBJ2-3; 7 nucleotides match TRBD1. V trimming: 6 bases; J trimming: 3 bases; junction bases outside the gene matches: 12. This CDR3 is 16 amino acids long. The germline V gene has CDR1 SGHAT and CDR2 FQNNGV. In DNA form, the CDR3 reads TGTGCCAGCAGAGGGGGCCTAGTATCGGGGACAGATACGCAGTATTTT. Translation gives CASRGGLVSGTDTQYF.